This T cell receptor beta chain was sequenced in a study of beta chain features in type 1 diabetes. Findings and caveats of the study: Cells expressing TCR highly could be over-represented by cDNA sequencing.

Sorted CD4+ subsets: naive, central memory, regulatory, stem cell-like memory (CD45RO/CCR7/CD25/CD127/CD95/CD27 panel). cDNA synthesis used the whole RNA isolate, giving expressed TCRB sequences. Here immunoSEQ multiplex PCR was the method, and the copy in TCRdb shows in-frame clones only, minus some. The sample lists hundreds of thousands of clones, 11% occurring once. V lost 7 bases and J 6 bases, leaving 10 bases between the germline ends. The CDR3 length is 11 residues. Germline V gene data show CDR1 as MDHEN and CDR2 as SYDVKM. This clone was detected a few times. As yet, its antigen is unknown. The rearrangement uses TRBV28 and TRBJ2-7; TRBD2 is a possible D gene (6 bases). The receptor's source is a woman aged 25 to 39 in good health. Sequenced: naive CD4+ T cells from blood. The CDR3 coding sequence is TGTGCCAGCAAGGAGGGTGCCGAGCAGTACTTC. This sequence encodes CASKEGAEQYF.